These T cell receptor beta chains were read from a single sample in a study of PD-1 and CTLA-4 blockade in melanoma. Measured with immunoSEQ multiplex PCR; TCRdb has only the in-frame clones, and not every one. Among 7,200 or so clones listed, about 80% were seen once. Sequencing used CD8+ T cells from peripheral blood, obtained before anti-PD-1 treatment. These receptor sequences come from a human donor with melanoma. CDR3s include the opening cysteine and the closing phenylalanine or tryptophan. A D gene is named only where the DNA matches it firmly. Size is stated for part of the rows, as once, few or many counts, or as a class when the clone is expanded.

>TRBV11-2|NA|NA|TRBJ2-7
CASSLVQVAGYEQYF
TGTGCCAGCAGCTTAGTCCAGGTTGCGGGGTACGAGCAGTACTTC
>TRBV19|NA|NA|TRBJ2-5
CASSIGLAGTQYF
TGTGCCAGTAGTATCGGCCTGGCCGGTACCCAGTACTTC
>TRBV7-2|NA|NA|TRBJ2-3
CASSYQGRTDTQYF
TGTGCCAGCAGTTACCAGGGTAGGACAGATACGCAGTATTTT
>TRBV27|NA|TRBD2|TRBJ2-7
CASSTLGLGGDEQYF
TGTGCCAGCAGCACGCTGGGACTAGGTGGAGACGAGCAGTACTTC
>TRBV30|once|NA|TRBJ1-6
CAWSPGWDSPLHF
TGTGCCTGGAGTCCGGGTTGGGATTCACCCCTCCACTTT
>TRBV6-5|NA|NA|TRBJ2-3
CASSYSIVRSDTQYF
TGTGCCAGCAGTTACTCGATTGTCAGGTCAGATACGCAGTATTTT
>TRBV5-4|NA|TRBD1|TRBJ1-2
CASSLVGTANYGYTF
TGTGCCAGCAGCTTGGTAGGGACAGCTAACTATGGCTACACCTTC
>TRBV24-1|NA|NA|TRBJ2-2
CATSDLRVTGELFF
TGTGCCACCAGTGATTTGCGAGTAACCGGGGAGCTGTTTTTT
>TRBV6-2/TRBV6-3|NA|NA|TRBJ2-3
CASSYSTDPVGGGTDTQYF
TGTGCCAGCAGTTACTCGACGGATCCCGTGGGCGGCGGCACAGATACGCAGTATTTT
>TRBV9|NA|NA|TRBJ2-2
CASSVGSANTGELFF
TGTGCCAGCAGCGTGGGCAGCGCGAACACCGGGGAGCTGTTTTTT
>TRBV5-6|NA|TRBD1|TRBJ2-7
CASSLGGQGYEQYF
TGTGCCAGCAGCCTCGGGGGACAGGGCTACGAGCAGTACTTC
>TRBV7-6|NA|NA|TRBJ1-5
CASSLGVSGIRGGNQPQHF
TGTGCCAGCAGCTTAGGGGTATCTGGGATCCGGGGCGGCAATCAGCCCCAGCATTTT
>TRBV7-9|NA|TRBD2|TRBJ2-3
CASSLGSGRAGTDTQYF
TGTGCCAGCAGCTTAGGTAGCGGGAGGGCTGGCACAGATACGCAGTATTTT
>TRBV11-2|NA|NA|TRBJ2-2
CASSLERGSNTGELFF
TGTGCCAGCAGCTTAGAGCGGGGTTCGAACACCGGGGAGCTGTTTTTT
>TRBV7-9|NA|NA|TRBJ2-3
CASSLYSLATDTQYF
TGTGCCAGCAGCTTATATAGTCTAGCCACAGATACGCAGTATTTT
>TRBV4-1|NA|NA|TRBJ2-1
CASSQDEGPYGRQFF
TGCGCCAGCAGCCAAGATGAAGGACCCTACGGGCGGCAGTTCTTC
>TRBV6-1|once|TRBD1|TRBJ1-1
CASSEIGGAYTEAFF
TGTGCCAGCAGTGAAATAGGGGGCGCCTACACTGAAGCTTTCTTT
>TRBV6-5|NA|NA|TRBJ2-7
CASGGTSYEQYF
TGTGCCAGCGGGGGCACTTCCTACGAGCAGTACTTC
>TRBV29-1|NA|TRBD1|TRBJ2-3
CSLSPGQGSADTQYF
TGCAGCCTTTCTCCGGGACAGGGGTCCGCAGATACGCAGTATTTT
>TRBV13|NA|TRBD2|TRBJ2-7
CASSFTSGSSYEQYF
TGTGCCAGCAGCTTCACTAGCGGGTCCTCCTACGAGCAGTACTTC
>TRBV11-3|NA|TRBD2|TRBJ2-7
CASSLDPGGDEQYF
TGTGCCAGCAGCTTAGACCCGGGAGGAGATGAGCAGTACTTC
>TRBV30|once|TRBD1|TRBJ1-2
CAWSVDQGASYGYTF
TGTGCCTGGAGTGTAGATCAGGGGGCTTCGTACGGCTACACCTTC
>TRBV9|NA|NA|TRBJ2-1
CASSVGDGVGEQFF
TGTGCCAGCAGCGTAGGTGATGGGGTGGGTGAGCAGTTCTTC
>TRBV30|once|NA|TRBJ2-7
CAWSTVGYEQYF
TGTGCCTGGAGTACCGTGGGCTACGAGCAGTACTTC
>TRBV19|NA|TRBD1|TRBJ1-2
CASRPSGTGGRGYTF
TGTGCCAGTAGACCCTCCGGGACAGGGGGAAGGGGCTACACCTTC
>TRBV29-1|once|NA|TRBJ1-1
CSVVGGEGGTEAFF
TGCAGCGTTGTTGGCGGGGAGGGTGGCACTGAAGCTTTCTTT
>TRBV4-1|NA|TRBD2|TRBJ2-3
CASSQGSGGSTDTQYF
TGCGCCAGCAGCCAAGGTAGCGGGGGGAGCACAGATACGCAGTATTTT